One and the same sample provided the 30 T cell receptor beta chains below, sequenced in a study of blood T cell repertoires in COVID-19 (dated by TCRdb to 2020 to 2022). Receptors were amplified or captured by the immunoSEQ multiplex PCR assay. TCRdb re-hosts the immuneACCESS table, in-frame sequences only. Its copies lack some clones; in the studies checked, an unresolved V gene accounts for under half of them, and the cause for the rest is not known. Present in this sample are some 210,000 clones, about nine tenths of which were seen just once. Around 6.5% of the sample is held by the ten biggest clonotypes. Sequencing used peripheral blood. All receptors derive from a man aged 55 to 70 who had recovered from COVID-19.

The gene calls are TRBV12-3 or TRBV12-4 and TRBJ1-5; 7 bases are shared with TRBD1. V gave up 5 bases and J gave up 2 bases; unmatched junction bases: 0. CDR3 length: 13 amino acids. As DNA, the CDR3 is TGTGCCAGCAGTACAGGGGGCAATCAGCCCCAGCATTTT. Encoded protein: CASSTGGNQPQHF.

The genes are TRBV28 and TRBJ1-6, with D maybe TRBD1 (6 bases). V shed 6 bases and J shed 10 bases, with 13 bases lying between them. Germline V CDR1 and CDR2: MDHEN, SYDVKM. The CDR3 covers 13 residues. The CDR3 loop is CASRQGLKSPLHF. The CDR3 DNA reads as TGTGCCAGCAGACAGGGTCTTAAGTCACCCCTCCACTTT.

The chain carries TRBV2 and TRBJ2-5; D is possibly TRBD2 (7 bases). Trimming took off 6 bases at V and 9 bases at J, with 14 bases between the two ends. The CDR3 runs to 12 residues. The germline gives CDR1 SNHLY, CDR2 FYNNEI. CDR3 sequence: CASRGGDKAQYF. For the CDR3, the DNA is TGTGCCAGCAGGGGGGGGGACAAGGCCCAGTACTTC.

The chain employs TRBV5-6 and TRBJ1-3; D is possibly TRBD1 (6 bases). This CDR3 spans 12 amino acids. Trimming removed 2 bases at V and 14 bases at J, with 14 bases between. CDR1 is SGHDT, CDR2 YYEEEE, per germline. CDR3 loop: CASSFSGTLLYF. CDR3 coding DNA: TGTGCCAGCAGCTTCTCCGGGACATTGTTATATTTT.

The chain combines TRBV24-1 with TRBJ2-4; a possible D gene is TRBD1 (5 bases). The germline V gene has CDR1 KGHDR and CDR2 SFDVKD. V lost 3 bases to trimming and J lost 7 bases, with 15 bases between them. The CDR3 is made up of 15 amino acids. The CDR3 nucleotides are TGTGCCACCAGTGATCAGGGTGGGAAACACAACATTCAGTACTTC. Protein sequence: CATSDQGGKHNIQYF.

The chain is built from TRBV11-2 and TRBJ2-7; D may be TRBD1 (6 bases). The V end was cut by 4 bases, the J end by 7 bases, with 17 bases between. Germline CDR1 SGHAT, CDR2 FQNNGV. The CDR3 sequence is 14 residues long. CDR3 sequence: CASSYRASVGEQYF. Written as DNA, the CDR3 is TGTGCCAGCAGCTACAGGGCTAGTGTGGGGGAGCAGTACTTC. The whole variable domain, remainder taken from reference TRBV11-2 and TRBJ2-7, is EAGVAQSPRYKIIEKRQSVAFWCNPISGHATLYWYQQILGQGPKLLIQFQNNGVVDDSQLPKDRFSAERLKGVDSTLKIQPAKLEDSAVYLCASSYRASVGEQYFGPGTRLTVT.

The rearrangement links TRBV11-2 to TRBJ1-4; TRBD1 might be the D (6 bases). Trimming pared 2 bases from V and 3 bases from J, leaving 10 bases between. In germline, CDR1 is SGHAT, CDR2 FQNNGV. The CDR3 runs 15 residues. The CDR3: CASSLRQGSNEKLFF. The CDR3, as DNA: TGTGCCAGCAGCTTACGTCAGGGGTCTAATGAAAAACTGTTTTTT. Based on the CDR3 plus reference TRBV11-2 and TRBJ1-4, the full variable domain is EAGVAQSPRYKIIEKRQSVAFWCNPISGHATLYWYQQILGQGPKLLIQFQNNGVVDDSQLPKDRFSAERLKGVDSTLKIQPAKLEDSAVYLCASSLRQGSNEKLFFGSGTQLSVL.

The V call is TRBV19, the J call TRBJ1-1, with TRBD1 matching over 7 bases. The CDR3 covers 16 residues. CDR1 and CDR2 (germline): LNHDA, SQIVND (reference sequence). J gave up 1 base and V 6 bases, and 11 bases lay outside the gene matches. CDR3 amino acids: CASSKDWDRSNTEAFF. The CDR3 bases are TGTGCCAGTAGCAAGGACTGGGACAGATCGAACACTGAAGCTTTCTTT.

J is TRBJ1-2 and V is TRBV5-1; maybe TRBD1 (5 bases). CDR1 and CDR2 (germline): SGHRS, YFSETQ. V was shortened by 4 bases and J by 8 bases, with 18 bases between the two germline ends. The CDR3 spans 14 residues. Here the CDR3 reads CASSTQDTRGGYTF. CDR3 DNA sequence: TGCGCCAGCAGCACCCAGGACACTCGCGGAGGCTACACCTTC.

The chain links TRBV6-5 to TRBJ2-7; 7 nucleotides agree with TRBD2. This CDR3 contains 12 residues. In germline, CDR1 is MNHEY, CDR2 SVGAGI. J was trimmed by 7 bases and V by 10 bases; bases with no gene match: 10. CDR3 sequence (DNA): TGTGCCATTCGTGGGGGGGAGCGGGAGCAGTACTTC. Its protein product is CAIRGGEREQYF.

The chain carries TRBV30 and TRBJ1-1; no definite D call. The V gene's germline CDR1 is GTSNPN and CDR2 SVGIG (reference sequence). Trimming left V 3 bases short and J 0 bases short, with 5 bases between. The CDR3 has 12 amino acids. DNA of the CDR3: TGTGCCTGGAGCGGGATGAACACTGAAGCTTTCTTT. Its translation is CAWSGMNTEAFF.

Only one count was recorded for this clone. The genes are TRBV15 and TRBJ2-7, with no clear D. The V and J ends lost 4 bases and 3 bases respectively, with 16 bases between them. The CDR3 spans 15 residues. CDR1 and CDR2 from the germline V gene are LNHNV and YYDKDF (reference sequence). For the CDR3, the DNA is TGTGCCACCAGCACCACCCCCGGCACTAACTACGAGCAGTACTTC. Translated, it gives CATSTTPGTNYEQYF. The full variable domain, its missing parts supplied by reference TRBV15 and TRBJ2-7, is DAMVIQNPRYQVTQFGKPVTLSCSQTLNHNVMYWYQQKSSQAPKLLFHYYDKDFNNEADTPDNFQSRRPNTSFCFLDIRSPGLGDTAMYLCATSTTPGTNYEQYFGPGTRLTVT.

The J gene is TRBJ2-3, the V gene TRBV27; 9 bases fit TRBD2. CDR1 and CDR2 from the germline V gene are MNHEY and SMNVEV (reference sequence). The V gene end was trimmed by 3 bases and the J gene end by 14 bases; junction bases not matched to a gene: 6. This CDR3 is built from 12 residues. The CDR3: CASSFSGGVTYF. The CDR3 DNA reads as TGTGCCAGCAGTTTTAGCGGGGGAGTTACGTATTTT.

The gene calls are TRBV7-9 and TRBJ1-1, with unresolved D. V gave up 6 bases and J gave up 3 bases, with 8 bases separating them. This CDR3 has 12 residues. Germline CDR1 and CDR2: SEHNR and FQNEAQ (reference sequence). CDR3 in amino acids: CASSIVDTEAFF. CDR3 DNA: TGTGCCAGCAGTATTGTTGACACTGAAGCTTTCTTT.

This chain uses TRBV19 with TRBJ2-5; 7 nucleotides match TRBD1. CDR3 length: 14 amino acids. Germline trimming cut 7 bases from V and 4 bases from J; bases unmatched to any gene: 9. Germline lookup yields CDR1 LNHDA and CDR2 SQIVND (reference sequence). The CDR3 reads CASKGAGGRETQYF. The CDR3 DNA sequence: TGTGCCAGTAAGGGGGCAGGGGGACGAGAGACCCAGTACTTC.

V gene TRBV9 combines with J gene TRBJ1-4; 7 bases are a match to TRBD1. The junction had 3 bases not matched to a gene; V was cut back by 0 bases and J by 4 bases. The CDR3 consists of 15 residues. The germline V gene has CDR1 SGDLS and CDR2 YYNGEE. In DNA form, the CDR3 reads TGTGCCAGCAGCGTAGGGGACAGCCGTAATGAAAAACTGTTTTTT. Protein product: CASSVGDSRNEKLFF.

The chain couples TRBV10-1 to TRBJ1-2; 8 bases map to TRBD1. There are 13 residues in the CDR3. V shed 6 bases, J shed 7 bases, and the junction held 7 bases outside the gene matches. Germline loops: CDR1 WNHNN, CDR2 SYGVQD (reference sequence). The CDR3 protein is CASRLDRDSGYTF. CDR3 DNA: TGCGCCAGCAGGTTGGACAGGGACAGTGGCTACACCTTC.

This chain uses TRBV5-1 with TRBJ1-1; no reliable D call. Germline CDR1 reads SGHRS; CDR2 reads YFSETQ. The CDR3 runs to 13 residues. V shed 0 bases and J shed 3 bases, with 6 bases lying between them. The CDR3 loop reads CASSLEAYTEAFF. The DNA for the CDR3 is TGCGCCAGCAGCTTGGAAGCATACACTGAAGCTTTCTTT.

The chain is built from TRBV7-3 and TRBJ2-2; no clear D. V dropped 5 bases and J dropped 4 bases, with 8 bases sitting between them. The CDR3 has 13 residues. Germline CDR1 is SGHTA and CDR2 is FQGTGA. CDR3 protein: CASSPGTTGELFF. CDR3 DNA sequence: TGTGCCAGCAGCCCCGGTACCACCGGGGAGCTGTTTTTT.

This chain uses TRBV18 with TRBJ1-5; 7 nucleotides match TRBD1. The V gene end was trimmed by 2 bases and the J gene end by 7 bases; junction bases not matched to a gene: 5. Germline CDR1 KGHSH, CDR2 LQKENI. The CDR3 contains 14 residues. The CDR3: CASSPGTDSQPQHF. The CDR3 DNA sequence: TGTGCCAGCTCACCAGGGACAGACAGCCAGCCCCAGCATTTT.

The count of this clone is one. The chain links TRBV9 to TRBJ2-7; tentatively, D is TRBD2 (6 bases). CDR1 is SGDLS, CDR2 YYNGEE, per germline. This CDR3 spans 13 amino acids. The V gene lost 4 bases and the J gene lost 2 bases, with 10 bases spanning the gap. As DNA, the CDR3 is TGTGCCAGCAGCCCAGGCGGGGCCTACGAGCAGTACTTC. This translates into CASSPGGAYEQYF.

With regard to this clone: Mismatch with germline at one junction end may stem from a read error. The V call is TRBV7-9, the J call TRBJ2-7; D is uncertain. The length of the CDR3 is 14 residues. Per germline, CDR1 SEHNR and CDR2 FQNEAQ (reference sequence). The CDR3 is CASRLDLSSYEQYF. The CDR3 nucleotides read TGTGCCAGCAGATTAGACCTTAGCTCCTACGAGCAGTACTTC.

The gene calls are TRBV5-4 and TRBJ2-7; TRBD2 aligns across 7 bases. The CDR3 length is 16 residues. V trimming: 4 bases; J trimming: 6 bases; junction bases outside the gene matches: 16. Germline V lookup: CDR1 SGHNT, CDR2 YYREEE (reference sequence). In nucleotides, the CDR3 is TGTGCCAGCAGCCCCGCCGGGGGGTCCTCCCTATCCGAGCAGTACTTC. Amino acid sequence: CASSPAGGSSLSEQYF.

V is TRBV29-1 and J is TRBJ2-3; weak D call: TRBD2 (6 bases). The germline V and J ends were trimmed by 4 bases and 6 bases, with 20 bases remaining between them. The CDR3 sequence is 15 residues long. In germline, CDR1 is SQVTM, CDR2 ANQGSEA. The CDR3 DNA is TGCAGCGTTGTGGGAGGCATCGGTAGGGTGGATACGCAGTATTTT. Translated, it gives CSVVGGIGRVDTQYF.

This chain connects TRBV4-2 to TRBJ1-5; 9 bases align to TRBD1. V lost 0 bases and J lost 9; bases outside the gene matches: 6. The CDR3 consists of 15 residues. From germline, CDR1 is LGHNA and CDR2 YNFKEQ. The CDR3 reads CASSQERDRASPQHF. The CDR3 DNA follows: TGTGCCAGCAGCCAAGAAAGGGACAGGGCTTCGCCCCAGCATTTT.

J is TRBJ2-5 and V is TRBV28; no firm D call. From germline, CDR1 is MDHEN and CDR2 SYDVKM. The CDR3 is 11 residues long. V was cut by 10 bases and J by 9 bases, with 15 bases left in between. In DNA, the CDR3 is TGTGCCACCAAAGCGAGCTGGGCCCAGTACTTC. Translation: CATKASWAQYF.

This clone was seen once. This CDR3 is CATSRGGGSDTGELFF. The CDR3 DNA reads as TGTGCCACCAGCAGAGGCGGGGGTTCGGATACCGGGGAGCTGTTTTTT. The V and J genes are TRBV15 and TRBJ2-2, with 7 bases that match TRBD2. V was clipped by 1 base and J by 5 bases; unmatched bases: 7. Germline values: CDR1 LNHNV, CDR2 YYDKDF (reference sequence). CDR3 length: 16 residues.

In DNA form, the CDR3 reads TGTGCCAGCAGTTTAAACTGGTGGCAGCCCCAGCATTTT. Amino acid sequence: CASSLNWWQPQHF. This chain uses TRBV27 with TRBJ1-5, with no clear D. Germline assignment: CDR1 MNHEY and CDR2 SMNVEV (reference sequence). The CDR3 loop spans 13 amino acids. Trimming shortened V by 2 bases and J by 7 bases, and 9 bases separated the two germline ends.

The chain is built from TRBV4-3 and TRBJ2-5, with a tentative D call TRBD2 (5 bases). V lost 1 base and J lost 4, with 7 bases in between. Germline assignment: CDR1 LGHNA and CDR2 YSLEER. CDR3 length: 13 amino acids. In nucleotides, the CDR3 is TGCGCCAGCAGCCAAGCGGCGGGAGAGACCCAGTACTTC. This sequence encodes CASSQAAGETQYF.

J is TRBJ2-7 and V is TRBV6-6, with D perhaps matching TRBD1 (6 bases). Trimming pared 2 bases from V and 6 bases from J, leaving 14 bases between. The V gene's germline CDR1 is MNHNY and CDR2 SVGAGI (reference sequence). The CDR3 is 14 amino acids. Here the CDR3 DNA reads TGTGCCAGCAGTTACACAGGGTTGGTTTTCGAGCAGTACTTC. Protein: CASSYTGLVFEQYF.